A selection of T cell receptor beta chains follows, all from one sample in a study of CD8 T cells in Susac syndrome. TCRdb processed the immunoSEQ multiplex PCR reads anew with MiXCR; each CDR3 protein has one entry. The sample lists some 300,000 distinct CDR3 sequences, 65% to 90% occurring once. Sample: CD8+ T cells from PBMCs. These receptors all stem from a human donor with multiple sclerosis. Both conserved end residues are part of each CDR3. Each record gives: J gene, V gene, D gene, clone size, CDR3 DNA, CDR3 protein. A D gene is named only where the DNA matches it firmly. Size values are once, few and many counts, or a class for expanded clones, and some rows have none.

TRBJ1-5	TRBV4-3	TRBD1	NA	TGCGCCAGCAGCCAGGTACAGGGGCCCGAGCCCCAGCATTTT	CASSQVQGPEPQHF
TRBJ2-2	TRBV6-2/TRBV6-3	TRBD1	NA	TGTGCCAGCAGTTCCTGGGACAGCCCGAGTACGAACACCGGGGAGCTGTTTTTT	CASSSWDSPSTNTGELFF
TRBJ2-2	TRBV19	TRBD2	NA	TGTGCCAGTAGTGTTCCGACTAGCGGGAGGAATACCGGGGAGCTGTTTTTT	CASSVPTSGRNTGELFF
TRBJ2-5	TRBV7-9	NA	once	TGTGCCAGCAGCTTACTGCAAGAGACCCAGTACTTC	CASSLLQETQYF
TRBJ2-7	TRBV29-1	NA	NA	TGCAGCGTTGTCTCGATGGACAACTCCTACGAGCAGTACTTC	CSVVSMDNSYEQYF
TRBJ2-3	TRBV19	TRBD2	once	TGTGCCAGTAGTAATTGGACTAGCGTGAAAGATACGCAGTATTTT	CASSNWTSVKDTQYF
TRBJ1-1	TRBV5-1	TRBD1	NA	TGCGCCAGCAGCTTTGTACAGGGGCTGAGCACTGAAGCTTTCTTT	CASSFVQGLSTEAFF
TRBJ2-7	TRBV13	TRBD1	NA	TGTGCCAGCAGCCGACAGGGGCAGGGGGAGCAGTACTTC	CASSRQGQGEQYF
TRBJ1-5	TRBV29-1	TRBD1	NA	TGCAGCGTTGTGACAGGGGGAGGTTTCGGTCAGCCCCAGCATTTT	CSVVTGGGFGQPQHF
TRBJ2-1	TRBV9	NA	NA	TGTGCCAGCAGCGCCCAAGATGAGCAGTTCTTC	CASSAQDEQFF
TRBJ1-4	TRBV28	NA	NA	TGTGCCAGCAGTCTCCCGCCCAATGAAAAACTGTTTTTT	CASSLPPNEKLFF